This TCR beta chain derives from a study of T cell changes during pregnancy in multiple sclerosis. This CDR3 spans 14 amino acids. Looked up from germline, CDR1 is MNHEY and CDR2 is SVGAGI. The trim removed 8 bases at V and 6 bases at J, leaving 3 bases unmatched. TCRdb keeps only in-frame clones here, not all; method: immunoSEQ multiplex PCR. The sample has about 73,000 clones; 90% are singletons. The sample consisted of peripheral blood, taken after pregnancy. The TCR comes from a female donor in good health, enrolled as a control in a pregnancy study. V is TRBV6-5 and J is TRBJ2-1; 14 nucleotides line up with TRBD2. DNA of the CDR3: TGTGCCAGCCGGACTAGCGGGGGGTCCAATGAGCAGTTCTTC. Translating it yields CASRTSGGSNEQFF.